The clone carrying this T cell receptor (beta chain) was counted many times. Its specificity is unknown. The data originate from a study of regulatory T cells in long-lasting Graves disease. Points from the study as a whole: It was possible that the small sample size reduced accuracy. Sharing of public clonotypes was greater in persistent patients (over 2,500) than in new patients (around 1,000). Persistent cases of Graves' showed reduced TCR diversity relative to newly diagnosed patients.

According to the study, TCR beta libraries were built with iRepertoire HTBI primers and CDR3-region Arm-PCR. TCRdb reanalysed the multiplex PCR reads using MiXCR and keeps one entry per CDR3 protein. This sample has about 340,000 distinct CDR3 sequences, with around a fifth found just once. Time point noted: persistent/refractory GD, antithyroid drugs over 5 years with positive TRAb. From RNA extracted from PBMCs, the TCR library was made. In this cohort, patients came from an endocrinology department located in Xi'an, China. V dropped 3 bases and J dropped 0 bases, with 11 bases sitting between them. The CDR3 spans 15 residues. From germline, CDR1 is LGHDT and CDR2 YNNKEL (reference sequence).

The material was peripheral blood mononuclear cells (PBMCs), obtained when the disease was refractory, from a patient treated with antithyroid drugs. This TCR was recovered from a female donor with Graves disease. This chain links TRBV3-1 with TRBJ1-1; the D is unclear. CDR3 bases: TGTGCCAGCAGCCAGGGCAACATGATGAACACTGAAGCTTTCTTT. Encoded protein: CASSQGNMMNTEAFF. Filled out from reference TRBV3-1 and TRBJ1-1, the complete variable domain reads DTAVSQTPKYLVTQMGNDKSIKCEQNLGHDTMYWYKQDSKKFLKIMFSYNNKELIINETVPNRFSPKSPDKAHLNLHINSLELGDSAVYFCASSQGNMMNTEAFFGQGTRLTVV.